This paragraph covers one T cell receptor beta chain sequence. Its antigen is unknown. Several immunoSEQ plates held equal portions of the genomic DNA taken from each subset. Some clones are missing from TCRdb's copy, which holds only in-frame ones; the method was immunoSEQ multiplex PCR. The sample has about 1 million clones; 65% to 80% are singletons. The data were obtained in a study of shared clonotypes between healthy human individuals. General observations from the study: Clonotypes which were not shared had lower generation probabilities than clonotypes that all four donors shared. Sorted-subset sequencing was shown by rarefaction to be incomplete despite large depth. Larger estimated richness was generally seen in naive subsets than in memory subsets.

There are 14 residues in the CDR3. V was trimmed by 8 bases and J by 5 bases, leaving 16 bases between them. Germline loops: CDR1 WSHSY, CDR2 SAAADI. Sequences were obtained from memory CD4+ T cells sorted from blood. Documented subset: CD45RA-negative fraction. The V call is TRBV10-2, the J call TRBJ2-1; D unclear. The clonotype was recovered from a man aged 18 to 29 in good health. CDR3 DNA: TGCGCCAGCCTTGGGTCTAGAAAGAACAATGAGCAGTTCTTC. This sequence encodes CASLGSRKNNEQFF.